The 9 T cell receptor beta chains listed next were all sequenced from one sample in a study of blood T cells in healthy people across ages (dated by TCRdb to between 2015 and 2017). The library was generated by 5' RACE. The instrument was an Illumina HiSeq 2500. A second PCR of about 6 to 11 cycles was performed with a sample-barcoded 5' primer and a J-beta primer mix. TCRdb passed the public sequencing reads through fastp at Q25 and MiXCR, retaining productive beta sequences. Rows merge per CDR3 protein into single entries with the most common DNA and genes. This sample holds about 1.4 million distinct CDR3 sequences; approximately 59% were observed only once. The ten most abundant clones make up over 5.5% of the sample. Sequencing was carried out using blood. Every receptor here comes from a man aged 18 to 30 in good health.

Here the CDR3 reads CATGQGGSPLHF. CDR3 in DNA: TGTGCCACGGGACAAGGAGGCTCACCCCTCCACTTT. The chain is built from TRBV7-9 and TRBJ1-6, with D possibly TRBD1 on 6 matching bases. The CDR3 is made up of 12 amino acids. V was clipped by 10 bases and J by 10 bases, with 14 bases between them. Germline values: CDR1 SEHNR, CDR2 FQNEAQ (reference sequence).

The chain links TRBV6-1 to TRBJ2-2; TRBD1 might be the D (5 bases). This CDR3 comprises 15 residues. The germline V gene encodes CDR1 MNHNS and CDR2 SASEGT. Trimming cost V 1 base and J 6 bases, with 12 bases left between them. DNA of the CDR3: TGTGCCAGCAGTGAAGACGAAGGGGTATCCGGGGAGCTGTTTTTT. This encodes CASSEDEGVSGELFF.

The V call is TRBV4-3, the J call TRBJ2-3, with TRBD2 identical over 9 bases. From germline, CDR1 is LGHNA and CDR2 YSLEER. The CDR3 runs to 18 residues. J was trimmed by 5 bases and V by 5 bases; bases with no gene match: 17. CDR3 residues: CASSLAEVAGEHGDTQYF. The DNA for the CDR3 is TGCGCCAGCAGCTTGGCAGAGGTAGCGGGAGAACACGGAGATACGCAGTATTTT.

The V call is TRBV20-1, the J call TRBJ2-7; 9 bases match TRBD1. CDR1 and CDR2 (germline): DFQATT, SNEGSKA (reference sequence). With V trimmed by 5 bases and J by 5 bases, 13 bases remained unmatched. The CDR3 totals 15 residues. Written as DNA, the CDR3 is TGCAGTGCTCACCTTGTCGACAGGGGGTTTGACGAGCAGTACTTC. Translated, it gives CSAHLVDRGFDEQYF.

The V gene is TRBV20-1, the J gene TRBJ1-5; D gene unclear. Germline CDR1 is DFQATT and CDR2 is SNEGSKA (reference sequence). V was pared by 0 bases and J by 1 base, with 10 bases between. The CDR3 contains 15 residues. CDR3 coding DNA: TGCAGTGCTAGAGAGGCGGGGTGGAGCAATCAGCCCCAGCATTTT. Its protein is CSAREAGWSNQPQHF.

V and J are TRBV12-3 or TRBV12-4 and TRBJ2-1, with D possibly being TRBD2 (5 bases). The germline V and J ends were trimmed by 8 bases and 1 base, with 15 bases remaining between them. This CDR3 comprises 15 residues. The CDR3 loop is CASLPTSGSYNEQFF. CDR3 coding DNA: TGTGCCAGCTTGCCGACGTCGGGGTCCTACAATGAGCAGTTCTTC.

This clonotype was counted a few times. The V and J genes are TRBV4-1 and TRBJ2-3; 12 positions match TRBD2. CDR1 MGHRA and CDR2 YSYEKL come from the germline V gene. V was clipped by 3 bases and J by 0 bases; unmatched bases: 4. This CDR3 contains 17 residues. This chain's CDR3 is CASSQILAGGSTDTQYF. CDR3 in DNA: TGCGCCAGCAGCCAGATCCTAGCGGGGGGGAGCACAGATACGCAGTATTTT.

The gene calls are TRBV11-2 and TRBJ1-1, with D tentatively TRBD1 (5 bases). CDR1 is SGHAT and CDR2 is FQNNGV in the germline V gene. The CDR3 is 16 amino acids. V shed 3 bases and J shed 5 bases, with 19 bases lying between them. CDR3 bases: TGTGCCAGCAGCTTCGATGTTGGGGGGTCGTGGACTGAAGCTTTCTTT. Its translation: CASSFDVGGSWTEAFF.

The table lists this clonotype with a count of one. The chain combines TRBV7-2 with TRBJ1-1; 7 bases line up with TRBD1. Per germline, CDR1 SGHTA and CDR2 FQGNSA. The length of the CDR3 is 15 residues. With V trimmed by 4 bases and J by 6 bases, 11 bases remained unmatched. CDR3 DNA sequence: TGTGCCAGCAGCTCTCCCGACAGGGTAAAAGCTGAAGCTTTCTTT. This codes for CASSSPDRVKAEAFF.